This T cell receptor (beta chain) was recovered during a study of T cells after yellow fever vaccination. General study findings and limits: There was a small share of clonotypes that showed up in both the CD4 and CD8 compartments. Bulk-population clonotypes that are abundant could appear as contaminants in FACS-sorted repertoires.

Germline V gives CDR1 DFQATT, CDR2 SNEGSKA (reference sequence). CDR3 length: 14 amino acids. Trimming removed 1 base from V and 6 bases from J; junction bases left unmatched: 6. This clonotype was counted between two and nine times. No antigen is known for it. 5'RACE template switching generated TCR cDNA, adding a universal primer site and UMIs. MiXCR was run by TCRdb on the 5' RACE reads, yielding one entry per CDR3 protein. Of a few hundred thousand distinct CDR3 sequences listed, 15% to 20% are singletons. The receptor's source is a man aged 25-45 years who received the YFV17D yellow fever vaccine. The J gene is TRBJ2-3, the V gene TRBV20-1; the match to TRBD2 covers 8 bases. Sequencing used PBMCs, obtained 15 days after the yellow fever booster vaccination. For the CDR3, the DNA is TGCAGTGCTAGAGGGACTAGCTCTTGGGATACGCAGTATTTT. Its translation is CSARGTSSWDTQYF.